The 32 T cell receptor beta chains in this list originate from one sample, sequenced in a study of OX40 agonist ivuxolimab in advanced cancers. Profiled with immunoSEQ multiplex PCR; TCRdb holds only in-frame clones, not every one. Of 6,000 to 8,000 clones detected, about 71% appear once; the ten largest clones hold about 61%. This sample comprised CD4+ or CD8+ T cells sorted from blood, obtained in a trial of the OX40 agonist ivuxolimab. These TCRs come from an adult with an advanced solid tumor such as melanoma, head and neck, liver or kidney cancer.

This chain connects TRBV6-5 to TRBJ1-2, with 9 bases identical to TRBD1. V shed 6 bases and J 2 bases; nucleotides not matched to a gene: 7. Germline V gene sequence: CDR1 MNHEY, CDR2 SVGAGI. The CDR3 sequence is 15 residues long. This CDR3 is CASSLRTGENYGYTF. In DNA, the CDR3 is TGTGCCAGCAGCCTTCGGACAGGGGAGAACTATGGCTACACCTTC.

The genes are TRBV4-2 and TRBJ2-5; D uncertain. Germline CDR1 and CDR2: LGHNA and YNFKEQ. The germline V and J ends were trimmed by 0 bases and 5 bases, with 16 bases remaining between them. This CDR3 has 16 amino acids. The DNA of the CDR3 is TGTGCCAGCAGCCAAGATAAGAGTGGCCTGGGGGAGACCCAGTACTTC. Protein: CASSQDKSGLGETQYF.

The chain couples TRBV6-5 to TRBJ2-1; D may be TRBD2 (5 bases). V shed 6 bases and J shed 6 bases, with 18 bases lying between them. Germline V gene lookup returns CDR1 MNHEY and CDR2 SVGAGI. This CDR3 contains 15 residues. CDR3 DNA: TGTGCCAGCAGAAGGGAGACACCACGAGTCAATGAGCAGTTCTTC. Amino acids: CASRRETPRVNEQFF.

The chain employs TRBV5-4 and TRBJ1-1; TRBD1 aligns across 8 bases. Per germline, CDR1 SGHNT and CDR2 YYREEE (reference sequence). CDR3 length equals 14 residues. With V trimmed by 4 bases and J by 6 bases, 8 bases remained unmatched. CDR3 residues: CASSDRQGSAEAFF. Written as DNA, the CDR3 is TGTGCCAGCAGCGACCGACAGGGGTCCGCTGAAGCTTTCTTT. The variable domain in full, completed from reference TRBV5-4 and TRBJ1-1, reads ETGVTQSPTHLIKTRGQQVTLRCSSQSGHNTVSWYQQALGQGPQFIFQYYREEENGRGNFPPRFSGLQFPNYSSELNVNALELDDSALYLCASSDRQGSAEAFFGQGTRLTVV.

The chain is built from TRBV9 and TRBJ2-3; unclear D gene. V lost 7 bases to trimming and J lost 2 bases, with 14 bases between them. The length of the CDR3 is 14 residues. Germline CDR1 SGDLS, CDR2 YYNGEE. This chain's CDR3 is CASATEQSTDTQYF. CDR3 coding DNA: TGTGCCAGCGCTACCGAACAATCCACAGATACGCAGTATTTT.

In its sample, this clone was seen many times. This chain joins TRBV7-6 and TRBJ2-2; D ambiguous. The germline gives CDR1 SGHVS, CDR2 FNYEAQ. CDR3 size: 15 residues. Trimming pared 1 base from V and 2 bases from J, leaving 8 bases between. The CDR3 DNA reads TGTGCCAGCAGCTTAGTTCTAGTAAACACCGGGGAGCTGTTTTTT. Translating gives CASSLVLVNTGELFF.

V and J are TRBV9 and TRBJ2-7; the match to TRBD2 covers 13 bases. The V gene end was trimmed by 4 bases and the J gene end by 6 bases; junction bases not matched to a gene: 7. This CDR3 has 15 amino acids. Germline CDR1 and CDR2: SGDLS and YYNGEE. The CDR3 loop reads CASSPTSGRSGEQYF. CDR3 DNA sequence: TGTGCCAGCAGCCCGACTAGCGGGAGGAGTGGCGAGCAGTACTTC.

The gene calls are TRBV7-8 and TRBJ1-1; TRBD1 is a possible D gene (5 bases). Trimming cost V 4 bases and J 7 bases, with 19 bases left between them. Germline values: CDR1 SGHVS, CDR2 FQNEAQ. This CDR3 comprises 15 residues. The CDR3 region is CASSSRRGAKSEAFF. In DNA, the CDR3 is TGTGCCAGCAGCTCGCGCCGAGGGGCCAAGAGTGAAGCTTTCTTT.

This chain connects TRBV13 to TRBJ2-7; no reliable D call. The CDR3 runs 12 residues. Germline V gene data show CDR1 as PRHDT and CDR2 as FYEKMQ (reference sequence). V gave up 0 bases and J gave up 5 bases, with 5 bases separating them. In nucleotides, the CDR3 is TGTGCCAGCAGCTTAGGACGGGACGAGCAGTACTTC. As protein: CASSLGRDEQYF.

CDR3 amino acids: CASSSERDSPLHF. Here the CDR3 DNA reads TGTGCCAGCAGTTCAGAGAGGGATTCACCCCTCCACTTT. This sequence joins TRBV6-5 and TRBJ1-6; D uncertain. The CDR3 contains 13 residues. V dropped 4 bases and J dropped 8 bases, with 9 bases sitting between them. Per the germline V gene, CDR1 is MNHEY and CDR2 is SVGAGI.

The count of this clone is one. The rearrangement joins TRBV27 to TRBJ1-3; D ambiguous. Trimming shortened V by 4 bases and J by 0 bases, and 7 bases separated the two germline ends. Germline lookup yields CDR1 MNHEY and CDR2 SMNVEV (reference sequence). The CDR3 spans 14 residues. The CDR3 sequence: CASSSFHSGNTIYF. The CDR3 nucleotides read TGTGCCAGCAGTTCCTTTCACTCTGGAAACACCATATATTTT.

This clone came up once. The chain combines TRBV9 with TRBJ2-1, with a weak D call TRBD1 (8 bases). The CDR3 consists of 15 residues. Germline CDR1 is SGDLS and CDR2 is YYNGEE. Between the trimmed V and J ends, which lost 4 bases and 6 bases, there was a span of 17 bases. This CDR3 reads CASSTTGGGGNEQFF. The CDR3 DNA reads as TGTGCCAGCAGCACCACAGGGGGGGGTGGCAATGAGCAGTTCTTC.

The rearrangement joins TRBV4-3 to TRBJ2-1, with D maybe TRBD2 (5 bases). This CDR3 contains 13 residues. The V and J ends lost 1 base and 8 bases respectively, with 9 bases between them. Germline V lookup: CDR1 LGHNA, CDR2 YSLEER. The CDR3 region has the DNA TGCGCCAGCAGCCAAGCGGGGAGCGATGAGCAGTTCTTC. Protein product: CASSQAGSDEQFF.

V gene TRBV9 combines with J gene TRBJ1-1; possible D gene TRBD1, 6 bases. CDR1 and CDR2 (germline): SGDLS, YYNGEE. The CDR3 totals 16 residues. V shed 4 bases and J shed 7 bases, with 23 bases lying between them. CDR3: CASSPLRAGVVGEAFF. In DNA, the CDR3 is TGTGCCAGCAGCCCACTCCGGGCAGGGGTGGTTGGTGAAGCTTTCTTT.

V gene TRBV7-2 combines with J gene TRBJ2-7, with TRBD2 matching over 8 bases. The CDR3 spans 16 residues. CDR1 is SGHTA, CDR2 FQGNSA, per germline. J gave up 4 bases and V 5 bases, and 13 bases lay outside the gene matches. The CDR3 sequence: CASSPAAGGSVYEQYF. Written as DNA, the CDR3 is TGTGCCAGCAGCCCAGCGGCGGGAGGCAGTGTATACGAGCAGTACTTC.

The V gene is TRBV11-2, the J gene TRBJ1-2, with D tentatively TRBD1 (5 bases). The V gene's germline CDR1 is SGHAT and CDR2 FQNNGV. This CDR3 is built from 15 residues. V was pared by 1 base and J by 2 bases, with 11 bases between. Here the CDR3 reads CASSLALGPNYGYTF. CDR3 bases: TGTGCCAGCAGCTTAGCCCTGGGGCCCAACTATGGCTACACCTTC.

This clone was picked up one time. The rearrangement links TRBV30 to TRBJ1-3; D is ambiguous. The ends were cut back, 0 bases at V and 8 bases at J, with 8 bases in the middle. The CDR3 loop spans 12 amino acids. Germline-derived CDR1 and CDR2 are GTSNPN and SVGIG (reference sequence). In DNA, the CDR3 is TGTGCCTGGAGTGTAAGGTGGGACACCATATATTTT. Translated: CAWSVRWDTIYF.

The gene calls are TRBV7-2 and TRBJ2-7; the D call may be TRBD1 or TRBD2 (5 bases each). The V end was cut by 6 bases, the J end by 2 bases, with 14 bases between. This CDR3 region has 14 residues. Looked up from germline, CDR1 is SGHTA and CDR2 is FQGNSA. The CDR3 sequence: CASSGAGGPYEQYF. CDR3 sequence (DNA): TGTGCCAGCAGTGGGGCTGGGGGTCCCTACGAGCAGTACTTC.

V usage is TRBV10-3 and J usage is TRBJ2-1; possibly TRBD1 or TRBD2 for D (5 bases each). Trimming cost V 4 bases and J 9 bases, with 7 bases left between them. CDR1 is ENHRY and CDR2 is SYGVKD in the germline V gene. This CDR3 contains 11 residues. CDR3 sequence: CAISAGGEQFF. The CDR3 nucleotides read TGTGCCATCAGTGCTGGGGGTGAGCAGTTCTTC.

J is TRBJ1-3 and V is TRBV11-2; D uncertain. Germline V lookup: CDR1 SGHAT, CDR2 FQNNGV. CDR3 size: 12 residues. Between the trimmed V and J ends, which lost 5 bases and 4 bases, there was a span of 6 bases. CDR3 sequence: CASSPEGNTIYF. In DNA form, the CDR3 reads TGTGCCAGCAGCCCCGAAGGAAACACCATATATTTT. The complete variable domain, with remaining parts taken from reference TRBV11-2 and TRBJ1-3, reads EAGVAQSPRYKIIEKRQSVAFWCNPISGHATLYWYQQILGQGPKLLIQFQNNGVVDDSQLPKDRFSAERLKGVDSTLKIQPAKLEDSAVYLCASSPEGNTIYFGEGSWLTVV.

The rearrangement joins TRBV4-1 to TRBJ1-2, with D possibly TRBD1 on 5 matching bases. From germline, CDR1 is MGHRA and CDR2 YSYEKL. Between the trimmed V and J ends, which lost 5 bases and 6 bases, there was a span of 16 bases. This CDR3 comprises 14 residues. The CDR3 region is CASSEPGDLDGYTF. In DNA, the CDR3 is TGCGCCAGCAGCGAACCGGGGGATTTGGATGGCTACACCTTC.

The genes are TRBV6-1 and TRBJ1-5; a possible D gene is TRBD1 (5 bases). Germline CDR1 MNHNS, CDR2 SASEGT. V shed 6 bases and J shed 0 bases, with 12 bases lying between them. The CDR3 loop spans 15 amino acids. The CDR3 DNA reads TGTGCCAGCAGATTCGCAGGGTTTAGCAATCAGCCCCAGCATTTT. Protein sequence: CASRFAGFSNQPQHF.

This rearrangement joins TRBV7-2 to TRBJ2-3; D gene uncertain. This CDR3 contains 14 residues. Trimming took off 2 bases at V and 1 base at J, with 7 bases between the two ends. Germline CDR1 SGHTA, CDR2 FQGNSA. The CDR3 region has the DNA TGTGCCAGCAGCTTAATCGGCGGCACAGATACGCAGTATTTT. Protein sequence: CASSLIGGTDTQYF.

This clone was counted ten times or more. This chain's CDR3 is CASSLGGSTGNTIYF. CDR3 bases: TGTGCCAGCAGCTTAGGCGGTTCCACTGGAAACACCATATATTTT. The rearrangement links TRBV13 to TRBJ1-3; D uncertain. CDR1 is PRHDT, CDR2 FYEKMQ, per germline (reference sequence). The ends were cut back, 0 bases at V and 2 bases at J, with 8 bases in the middle. The CDR3 consists of 15 residues.

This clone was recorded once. CDR3 nucleotides: TGTGCCAGCAGCCCCTTAGGCAGGGGGAATACCGATGAGCAGTTCTTC. Its protein product is CASSPLGRGNTDEQFF. The rearrangement links TRBV7-6 to TRBJ2-1; 7 nucleotides match TRBD1. Germline CDR1 reads SGHVS; CDR2 reads FNYEAQ. There are 16 residues in the CDR3. V gave up 5 bases and J gave up 8 bases; unmatched junction bases: 15.

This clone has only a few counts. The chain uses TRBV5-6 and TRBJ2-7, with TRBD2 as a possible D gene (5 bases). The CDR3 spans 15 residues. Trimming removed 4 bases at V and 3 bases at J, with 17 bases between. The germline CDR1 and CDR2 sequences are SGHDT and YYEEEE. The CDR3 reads CASSPLRAGLYEQYF. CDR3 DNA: TGTGCCAGCAGCCCGTTGCGGGCGGGCCTCTACGAGCAGTACTTC.

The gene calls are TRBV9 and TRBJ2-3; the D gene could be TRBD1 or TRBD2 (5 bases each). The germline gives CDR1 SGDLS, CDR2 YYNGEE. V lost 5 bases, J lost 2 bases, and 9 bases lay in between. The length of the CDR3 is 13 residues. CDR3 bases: TGTGCCAGCAGTGCCGGGACCACAGATACGCAGTATTTT. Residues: CASSAGTTDTQYF.

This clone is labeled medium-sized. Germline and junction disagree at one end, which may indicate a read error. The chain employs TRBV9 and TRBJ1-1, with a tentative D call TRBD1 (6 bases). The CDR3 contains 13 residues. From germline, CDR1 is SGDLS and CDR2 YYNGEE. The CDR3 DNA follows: TGTGCCAGCAGCGCTGGTTCGGAGACAGGAGCTGTCTTT. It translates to CASSAGSETGAVF.

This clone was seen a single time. This CDR3 is CASTFLGEVNTEAFF. The CDR3 DNA reads as TGTGCCAGCACTTTCTTGGGGGAGGTCAACACTGAAGCTTTCTTT. The rearrangement joins TRBV2 to TRBJ1-1; D might be TRBD1 (5 bases). This CDR3 region has 15 residues. Germline V gene sequence: CDR1 SNHLY, CDR2 FYNNEI. V was cut by 7 bases and J by 2 bases, with 17 bases left in between.

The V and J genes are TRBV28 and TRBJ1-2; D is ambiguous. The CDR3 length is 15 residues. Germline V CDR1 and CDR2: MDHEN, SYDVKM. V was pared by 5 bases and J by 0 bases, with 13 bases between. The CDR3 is CASSVHGDTNYGYTF. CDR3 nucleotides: TGTGCCAGCAGTGTGCACGGTGACACTAACTATGGCTACACCTTC.

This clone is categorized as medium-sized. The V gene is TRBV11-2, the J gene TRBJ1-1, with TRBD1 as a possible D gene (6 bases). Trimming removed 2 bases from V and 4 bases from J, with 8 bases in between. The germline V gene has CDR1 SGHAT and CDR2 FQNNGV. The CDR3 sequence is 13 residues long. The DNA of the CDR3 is TGTGCCAGCAGCTTAAGGGGGGGCACTGAAGCTTTCTTT. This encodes CASSLRGGTEAFF.

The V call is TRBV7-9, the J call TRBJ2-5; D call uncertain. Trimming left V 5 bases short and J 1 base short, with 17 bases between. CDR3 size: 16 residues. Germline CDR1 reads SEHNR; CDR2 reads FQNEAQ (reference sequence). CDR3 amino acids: CASSPPNPRLQETQYF. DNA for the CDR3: TGTGCCAGCAGCCCCCCCAACCCACGGCTCCAAGAGACCCAGTACTTC.